A single sample gave rise to the 5 T cell receptor beta chains below, sequenced in a study of siplizumab effects on memory and regulatory T cells. Sequencing was performed with immunoSEQ multiplex PCR; in TCRdb, only in-frame clones are kept and a portion is missing. The table lists 100,000 to 110,000 clones, about 91% of them singletons. The sequenced sample was CD4+ T cells sorted from blood. These receptors all stem from a human donor in good health.

The rearrangement joins TRBV18 to TRBJ1-1, with TRBD1 matching over 7 bases. Trimming removed 1 base from V and 6 bases from J; junction bases left unmatched: 2. The CDR3 runs to 13 residues. Germline V lookup: CDR1 KGHSH, CDR2 LQKENI. The CDR3 region is CASSPRDRAEAFF. The CDR3 DNA is TGTGCCAGCTCACCACGGGACAGAGCTGAAGCTTTCTTT.

In this sample, this clone turned up a few times. V is TRBV5-4 and J is TRBJ2-2; possible D gene TRBD2, 5 bases. Germline CDR1 SGHNT, CDR2 YYREEE (reference sequence). V gave up 7 bases and J gave up 6 bases, with 22 bases separating them. The CDR3 runs 16 residues. This CDR3 is CASGKAGSLGAGELFF. The CDR3 bases are TGTGCCAGCGGAAAGGCGGGTTCCCTTGGGGCCGGGGAGCTGTTTTTT.

The V and J genes are TRBV9 and TRBJ1-6, with D maybe TRBD1 (5 bases). CDR3 length: 16 residues. The germline V gene encodes CDR1 SGDLS and CDR2 YYNGEE. The V end lost 4 bases, the J end lost 14 bases, and 25 bases lay between the germline ends. CDR3 protein: CASSPPGRGLGETLHF. The CDR3 DNA follows: TGTGCCAGCAGCCCCCCAGGGAGGGGACTAGGGGAAACCCTCCACTTT.

V gene TRBV4-1 combines with J gene TRBJ1-1; no firm D call. Germline V gene sequence: CDR1 MGHRA, CDR2 YSYEKL. The CDR3 sequence is 16 residues long. Trimming removed 1 base at V and 0 bases at J, with 12 bases between. The CDR3 loop reads CASSQAGGQMNTEAFF. CDR3 sequence (DNA): TGCGCCAGCAGCCAAGCTGGAGGTCAGATGAACACTGAAGCTTTCTTT.

In this sample, this clone turned up once. This chain links TRBV2 with TRBJ1-4; D might be TRBD1 (6 bases). Looked up from germline, CDR1 is SNHLY and CDR2 is FYNNEI. CDR3 length: 13 residues. Deletions cut 6 bases from V and 6 bases from J, with 11 bases between. In DNA form, the CDR3 reads TGTGCCAGCAGAGGGGGGACGGATGAAAAACTGTTTTTT. This codes for CASRGGTDEKLFF.